This section outlines one T cell receptor (beta chain) sequence together with its context. Its antigen is unknown. No base quality values were provided; no much bigger clone lies one nucleotide off. Whole blood was collected in K2EDTA tubes by collaborating institutions according to the institutions' own protocols. Collaborator samples were shipped for TCRbeta analysis as frozen whole blood, isolated PBMCs, or DNA extracted from either sample type. The CDR3, from cysteine to phenylalanine, totals 15 residues. Solely the CDR3 DNA is kept, with 45 bases framed from the first base. Sequences MNHNS (CDR1) and SASEGT (CDR2) are obtained from the germline V gene. V lost 1 base and J lost 0 bases, and the count of bases not matched to a germline gene is 1. This record belongs to a study of blood T cell repertoires in COVID-19 (dated by TCRdb to 2018 to 2021). About the investigation overall: Samples from collaborators originated in the United States, Italy and Spain and spanned both the acute and convalescent phases of COVID-19. The prospective study material was composed of cDNA or gDNA derived from T cells, B-cell-depleted T cells, or PBMCs. Subjects who had been exposed to COVID-19, were actively infected with it, or had recovered from it provided the deeply sampled blood TCRbeta repertoires that made up the dataset. The repertoires were released in a freely available public database intended as a resource for research on the immune response to SARS-CoV-2. Samples came from the ongoing ImmuneRACE study (first 160 participants) plus 1,254 subjects from 6 global collaborators. A de-identified subject ID, COVID-19 status, age in years and sex were almost always included in the sample metadata. HLA class I and class II types, where available, came from metadata supplied by the sample provider rather than from assay-based typing. The paper as a whole reports these results and caveats: How much clinical and demographic metadata was included differed by source and by participant, and the metadata was provided uncurated.

TCRbeta CDR3 regions were amplified from genomic DNA using the immunoSEQ Assay, a bias-controlled multiplex PCR. The authors processed their data as follows. The number of nucleated cells in each sample was estimated from the amplification of reference gene primers within the assay. To quantify the absolute abundance of each unique TCRbeta CDR3 rearrangement, sequence reads were collapsed and filtered. For each sample, productive Simpson clonality was calculated by taking the square root of Simpson's diversity index across productive rearrangements. The table comes from immuneACCESS by way of TCRdb, which keeps in-frame sequences with V and J called. Part of the clones is missing from these tables; in studies checked, under half for an unresolved V gene and the rest for unknown reasons. V and J calls plus clone size are reproduced from that table; the DNA served to infer D and trimming. This sample has roughly 130,000 clones in its table, and just over 85% of those were observed once. Approximately 4.3% of the sample lies in the top ten.

Sequenced material: peripheral blood. The sequence was obtained from a man aged 35-49 years with acute or convalescent COVID-19. Here the chain combines TRBV6-1 and TRBJ1-2; 8 bases in the middle match TRBD1. The DNA is as follows: TGTGCCAGCAGTGAAGGGACAGGGCCTAACTATGGCTACACCTTC. Its protein reads: CASSEGTGPNYGYTF.